This TCR beta chain was identified in a study of Ad26.COV2.S vaccination and SARS-CoV-2 variants (dated by TCRdb to 2020 to 2022). Context from the whole study: Vaccine-arm donors came from COV1001, a multicentre, randomized, double-blind, placebo-controlled phase I-IIa trial of Ad26.COV2.S in healthy adults. The specificity and breadth of SARS-CoV-2-reactive T cell receptors after Ad26.COV2.S vaccination were assessed by TCRbeta repertoire sequencing. Ad26.COV2.S was given intramuscularly at 5x10^10 or 1x10^11 viral particles, as a single shot or as two shots 56 days apart. The TCR-sequenced set comprised approximately 32 samples: around 20 Ad26.COV2.S vaccine recipients, 5 placebo recipients and 8 SARS-CoV-2 convalescent individuals. Participants in the trial were split at random into five groups of five each, receiving low-dose or high-dose Ad26.COV2.S once or twice, or else placebo on both occasions. Investigators remained blinded to trial group allocation during experiments and outcome assessment.

Based on the germline V gene (reference sequence), the CDR1 and CDR2 sequences are SEHNR and FQNEAQ. The cysteine opens and the phenylalanine closes a CDR3 of 15 amino acids. Only CDR3 DNA is held: 45 bases, read in frame from base 1. The junction carries 15 bases between V and J, which are trimmed by 5 bases and 7 bases respectively. The treatment or condition label for this specimen denotes: about 20 received Ad26.COV2.S at low or high dose, single or two shots; 5 received placebo; per-sample allocation not given. For vaccine and placebo recipients, repertoires were sequenced using samples collected on day 63 after the first injection. Cohort 1b enrolled about 25 adults aged 18-55 years at a single site in Boston, USA, between 29 July and 7 August 2020. Ad26.COV2.S was a replication-incompetent adenovirus type 26 vector that expressed a prefusion-stabilized SARS-CoV-2 spike protein derived from the original Wuhan strain.

For this clone: Its antigen target is currently unknown. Base quality data are lacking; no much larger clone is found one base away.

The immunoSEQ Assay was the method used to sequence TCRbeta CDR3 regions. After extraction, genomic DNA underwent amplification by bias-controlled multiplex PCR, followed by high-throughput sequencing. Per the authors' processing: To quantify the absolute abundance of every unique TCRbeta CDR3 region, sequences were collapsed and filtered. T cell fraction was estimated by normalizing TCRbeta template counts to usable DNA, which was measured by amplifying reference genes present in all nucleated cells. Repertoire TCRs were annotated as SARS-CoV-2-specific when V gene, CDR3 amino acid sequence and J gene were exactly matched to a known reactive TCR set. The reference SARS-CoV-2 TCR set was derived from MIRA and filtered for enrichment in COVID-19-positive ImmuneCODE repertoires, a step that removed public or cross-reactive TCRs. Drawing on the MIRA antigens, annotated TCRs were analysed further at the level of specific ORF or position within ORF. Depth was the summed frequency of annotated unique rearrangements, while breadth was defined as annotated unique rearrangements over total unique productive rearrangements. Two-sided Wilcoxon rank-sum tests were used to compare TCR breadth between groups. Entries here come from immuneACCESS through TCRdb and include only in-frame sequences with V and J called. Some clones fail to appear in such tables; in the studies checked, an unresolved V gene covers under half of the shortfall, and the cause of the remainder is unknown. That table gives V, J and clone size, and the DNA gave D and trimming. This sample gives roughly 350,000 clones in total; roughly nine tenths of them show up just once. The ten largest clones add up to about 6.4% of the sample.

What the study reported, not specific to this receptor: After vaccination, spike-specific CD8+ and CD4+ T cell responses were reported to show substantial breadth. Comparing responses between vaccine doses or regimens was not something the study was powered to do. Vaccine and placebo recipients had similar non-spike TCR breadth, a finding consistent with the vaccine containing only spike. Compared with placebo recipients, Ad26.COV2.S recipients showed higher spike-specific TCR breadth (P = 0.0014). The authors noted that total T cell responses may have been underestimated by the TCR breadth and depth analyses.

In this chain, TRBV7-9 is recombined with TRBJ1-6; no D gene is confidently identified. This sequence originates from a person aged 18 to 59 who received the Ad26.COV2.S COVID-19 vaccine or a placebo. Here the sequenced sample was peripheral blood, taken in a trial of Ad26.COV2.S vaccine versus placebo. The CDR3 corresponds to CASSPPGDVNSPLHF. The nucleotides are TGTGCCAGCAGCCCCCCGGGCGACGTCAATTCACCCCTCCACTTT.